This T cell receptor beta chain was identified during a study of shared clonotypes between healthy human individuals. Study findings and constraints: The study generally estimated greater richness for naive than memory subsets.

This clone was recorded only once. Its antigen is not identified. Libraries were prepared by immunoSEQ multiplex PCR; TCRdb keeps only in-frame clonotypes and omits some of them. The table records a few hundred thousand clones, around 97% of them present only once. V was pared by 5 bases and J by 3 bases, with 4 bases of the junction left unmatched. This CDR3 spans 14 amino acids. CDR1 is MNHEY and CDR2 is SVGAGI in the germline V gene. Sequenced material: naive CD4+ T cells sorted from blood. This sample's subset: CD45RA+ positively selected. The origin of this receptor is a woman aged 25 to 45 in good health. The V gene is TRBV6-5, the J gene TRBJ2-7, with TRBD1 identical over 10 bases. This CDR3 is CASSRDRGHYEQYF. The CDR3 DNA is TGTGCCAGCAGTAGGGACAGGGGCCACTACGAGCAGTACTTC.